A single sample is the source of the 8 T cell receptor beta chains below, sequenced in a study of T cells in Graves' hyperthyroidism and ophthalmopathy. There were TCR beta CDR3 regions amplified from RNA transcripts. First-round RT-PCR with HTBI primers amplified the TCR CDR3 region. Via MiXCR, TCRdb re-called the multiplex PCR reads, giving one row per CDR3 protein. The sample holds roughly 700,000 distinct CDR3 sequences; 15% to 20% are singletons and the top ten take 15% to 17%. The sample was blood. All receptors derive from a man aged 50 to 59 with Graves' hyperthyroidism.

The CDR3 loop is CASSYLDNTEAFF. CDR3 nucleotide sequence: TGTGCCAGCAGTTACTTGGATAACACTGAAGCTTTCTTT. The rearrangement joins TRBV6-5 to TRBJ1-1; no reliable D call. There are 13 residues in the CDR3. Trimming took 1 base from V and 2 from J, leaving 5 bases between them. Germline lookup yields CDR1 MNHEY and CDR2 SVGAGI.

CDR3 nucleotide sequence: TGTGCCAGCAGCTTCCTCAGCGGGAGTAACGAGCAGTACTTC. Its translation: CASSFLSGSNEQYF. The chain is built from TRBV7-2 and TRBJ2-7; TRBD2 aligns across 8 bases. There are 14 residues in the CDR3. V lost 3 bases, J lost 5 bases, and 6 bases stayed unmatched. Per the germline V gene, CDR1 is SGHTA and CDR2 is FQGNSA.

The gene calls are TRBV6-1 and TRBJ2-7; unclear D gene. Germline V gene sequence: CDR1 MNHNS, CDR2 SASEGT. The CDR3 totals 11 residues. Trimming removed 5 bases from V and 6 bases from J, with 8 bases in between. CDR3 residues: CASSYHGEQYF. CDR3 DNA sequence: TGTGCCAGCAGTTATCACGGCGAGCAGTACTTC.

The gene calls are TRBV28 and TRBJ1-5; D is possibly TRBD1 (6 bases). Trimming removed 8 bases from V and 6 bases from J, with 14 bases in between. Looked up from germline, CDR1 is MDHEN and CDR2 is SYDVKM. The CDR3 is 13 amino acids. Here the CDR3 reads CASLDSRGQPQHF. The CDR3 coding sequence is TGTGCCAGCCTGGACAGTCGGGGTCAGCCCCAGCATTTT.

Many counts were recorded for this clonotype. The rearrangement links TRBV11-3 to TRBJ2-2; the match to TRBD2 covers 10 bases. Germline V gene data show CDR1 as SGHNT and CDR2 as YENEEA. Trimming cost V 5 bases and J 4 bases; bases outside gene matches: 16. This CDR3 has 19 amino acids. CDR3 loop: CASSATPSSGTSVTGELFF. CDR3 nucleotide sequence: TGTGCCAGCAGCGCGACCCCCTCGTCCGGGACTAGCGTCACCGGGGAGCTGTTTTTT. Full variable domain (rest looked up from reference TRBV11-3 and TRBJ2-2): EAGVVQSPRYKIIEKKQPVAFWCNPISGHNTLYWYLQNLGQGPELLIRYENEEAVDDSQLPKDRFSAERLKGVDSTLKIQPAELGDSAVYLCASSATPSSGTSVTGELFFGEGSRLTVL.

The V and J genes are TRBV6-1 and TRBJ1-5; tentatively, D is TRBD1 (5 bases). This CDR3 contains 14 residues. CDR1 MNHNS and CDR2 SASEGT come from the germline V gene. Trimming left V 5 bases short and J 6 bases short, with 14 bases between. The CDR3 loop reads CASSSHAQGQPQHF. In DNA, the CDR3 is TGTGCCAGCAGTTCTCACGCGCAGGGTCAGCCCCAGCATTTT.

This clonotype has ten or more counts. V gene TRBV20-1 combines with J gene TRBJ2-1, with a weak D call TRBD1 (6 bases). Germline lookup yields CDR1 DFQATT and CDR2 SNEGSKA (reference sequence). There are 13 residues in the CDR3. V shed 4 bases and J shed 12 bases, with 19 bases lying between them. The CDR3 reads CSANPPDSLGQFF. DNA of the CDR3: TGCAGTGCTAACCCTCCGGACAGTCTAGGGCAGTTCTTC.

In nucleotides, the CDR3 is TGCAGCGTTTCGATGGGAGAGTATGGCTACACCTTC. This gives the protein CSVSMGEYGYTF. This chain connects TRBV29-1 to TRBJ1-2; D call uncertain. The germline CDR1 and CDR2 sequences are SQVTM and ANQGSEA. Trimming removed 5 bases at V and 5 bases at J, with 12 bases between. This CDR3 is 12 amino acids long.